The rows below give T cell receptor beta chains drawn from one sample of a study of CD8+CD57+ T cells in acquired aplastic anemia. TCRdb redid the calling of the reads with MiXCR, one entry per CDR3 protein. The sample includes some 200,000 distinct CDR3 sequences, 48% of them seen just once. Sequenced input: sorted CD4+, CD8+, or CD8+CD57+ T cells (not recorded which) from PBMCs. Every receptor here comes from a human donor with aplastic anemia. CDR3s include the opening cysteine and the closing phenylalanine or tryptophan. Clone size is stated in some rows and not others, as once, few, many or a class when expanded.

V: TRBV6-5; size: many; CDR3: CASSYSLTLAGEQYF
V: TRBV12-3/TRBV12-4; size: many; CDR3: CAGQGNTGELFF
V: TRBV7-6; size: -; CDR3: CASSLDGGQPQHF
V: TRBV7-2; size: once; CDR3: CASSENVRSPLHF
V: TRBV19; size: -; CDR3: CASTKGETNQPQHF
V: TRBV19; size: -; CDR3: CASSQTGIEDEQYF
V: TRBV10-3; size: -; CDR3: CAINSETEAFF
V: TRBV12-3/TRBV12-4; size: -; CDR3: CASSHRGQETQYF
V: TRBV7-2; size: -; CDR3: CASTPGGRDHEKLFF
V: TRBV24-1; size: few; CDR3: CATRERGGTEAFF